This TCR beta chain comes out of a study of OX40 agonist ivuxolimab in advanced cancers. With regard to the full study: The costimulatory receptor OX40 (CD134) was targeted by ivuxolimab, a fully human IgG2 agonistic monoclonal antibody. Among the 50 to 55 dose-escalation patients, about 20 had hepatocellular carcinoma, roughly 15 melanoma, 9 renal cell carcinoma and 9 head and neck cancer. The paper describes the monotherapy dose-escalation part (N ≈ 52 patients) of the phase I trial of ivuxolimab. Patients were allowed to have had prior anti-PD-1, anti-PD-L1 or anti-CTLA-4 therapy, and approximately 40% of the dose-escalation patients had been treated with checkpoint inhibitors. The purpose of peripheral TCRbeta sequencing was to test whether ivuxolimab changed TCR sequence diversity and led to clonal T-cell expansion. Partial responses occurred in three dose-escalation patients: two with cutaneous melanoma and one with hepatocellular carcinoma. A male proportion of 82.7% and a mean age of around 60 years, ranging from roughly 20 to 80, were recorded for the dose-escalation cohort. Intravenous ivuxolimab was administered to patients every 2 weeks at six dose levels: 0.01, 0.1, 0.3, 1.5, 3 and 10 mg/kg. Points the paper makes about the study in general: The antigen specificity of the clonally expanded peripheral T cells was not determined. In the 0.1-3.0 mg/kg groups, partial responders were among the patients with the lowest normalized peripheral clonal expansion, particularly in CD8+ T cells. At doses of 0.1 to 3.0 mg/kg, clonal expansion of both CD4+ and CD8+ T cells in blood was seen between baseline and week 6. Low levels of normalized T-cell clonal expansion were also seen in some nonresponding patients. After ivuxolimab, more expanded clones were found on average in CD8+ T cells than in CD4+ T cells.

This clone was seen a few times. The antigen it binds to is not known. Base qualities are not recorded, but no much larger clone differs from it by a single base. V lost 2 bases and J lost 1 base, and the count of bases not matched to a germline gene is 4. The CDR3 numbers 16 residues from cysteine through phenylalanine. The only DNA kept is the CDR3, 48 bases in frame from the first base. Taken from the germline V gene, the CDR1 and CDR2 loops are KGHSH and LQKENI. Genomic DNA was isolated from the sorted cells so that the TCRbeta CDR3 region could be sequenced. TCRbeta CDR3 regions were sequenced using the immunoSEQ Assay. Drawn from immuneACCESS, this table holds only the in-frame rearrangements with V and J called that TCRdb kept. Clones are partly lost; checked studies trace under half to an unresolved V gene and leave the rest unexplained. Across this sample there are around 70,000 clones, with roughly 82% seen only once. 5% of the sample is taken by the ten largest.

Patients with a history of autoimmune disease or receiving systemic immunosuppression were excluded from the trial. Peripheral blood for TCR sequencing was collected from all dose cohorts at baseline, on cycle 4 day 1, and on cycle 7 day 1. Samples came from an open-label, multicenter, first-in-human phase I dose-escalation trial of ivuxolimab. The trial enrolled adults with locally advanced or metastatic head and neck squamous cell, hepatocellular, melanoma or renal cell carcinoma. Before TCR sequencing, CD4+ and CD8+ T cells were separately sorted from peripheral blood. Recombination joined TRBV18 with TRBJ1-5, with 8 central nucleotides matching TRBD1. This clonotype was sampled from an adult with an advanced solid tumor such as melanoma, head and neck, liver or kidney cancer. This material consisted of CD4+ or CD8+ T cells sorted from blood, taken in a trial of the OX40 agonist ivuxolimab. The sequenced DNA is TGTGCCAGCTCACCAGGACAGGGAGGGAGCAATCAGCCCCAGCATTTT. Its translation is CASSPGQGGSNQPQHF.